Listed here are 19 T cell receptor beta chains from one sample, sequenced in a study of T cell responses to AZD1222 COVID-19 vaccine. TCRdb's copy holds only in-frame clones and misses some; the assay was immunoSEQ multiplex PCR. The sample carries about 180,000 clones, approximately 94% recorded once. Material: peripheral blood, obtained 28 days after the second AZD1222 dose. These TCRs come from an adult who received the AZD1222 COVID-19 vaccine.

V usage is TRBV10-1 and J usage is TRBJ1-5, with D unresolved. The V end lost 11 bases, the J end lost 9 bases, and 14 bases lay between the germline ends. Germline values: CDR1 WNHNN, CDR2 SYGVQD (reference sequence). The CDR3 is made up of 11 amino acids. The CDR3 reads CAGTPPRPQHF. For the CDR3, the DNA is TGCGCCGGCACCCCTCCCCGGCCCCAGCATTTT.

The chain employs TRBV5-1 and TRBJ1-3; the match to TRBD1 covers 7 bases. Trimming at V came to 4 bases and at J to 0 bases, leaving 7 bases not matched to a gene. The CDR3 totals 16 residues. Germline V CDR1 and CDR2: SGHRS, YFSETQ. As DNA, the CDR3 is TGCGCCAGCAGCCCCTCGACAGGGCCCTCTGGAAACACCATATATTTT. This codes for CASSPSTGPSGNTIYF.

The V call is TRBV5-1, the J call TRBJ1-1; 7 nucleotides agree with TRBD1. Unmatched junction bases numbered 11, after V lost 4 bases and J lost 5 bases. Looked up from germline, CDR1 is SGHRS and CDR2 is YFSETQ. This CDR3 contains 15 residues. The CDR3 nucleotides are TGCGCCAGCAGCAATGGCCGGGGACAGCCAACTGAAGCTTTCTTT. This codes for CASSNGRGQPTEAFF.

The chain combines TRBV28 with TRBJ2-2, with a possible D match to TRBD1 (6 bases). CDR1 and CDR2 from the germline V gene are MDHEN and SYDVKM. Trimming took 8 bases from V and 5 from J, leaving 12 bases between them. This CDR3 has 13 amino acids. The CDR3 coding sequence is TGTGCCAGCGAAATAACAGGGACCGGGGAGCTGTTTTTT. Its protein product is CASEITGTGELFF. Filled out from reference TRBV28 and TRBJ2-2, the complete variable domain reads DVKVTQSSRYLVKRTGEKVFLECVQDMDHENMFWYRQDPGLGLRLIYFSYDVKMKEKGDIPEGYSVSREKKERFSLILESASTNQTSMYLCASEITGTGELFFGEGSRLTVL.

The chain is built from TRBV28 and TRBJ2-5, with D perhaps matching TRBD1 (6 bases). Germline lookup yields CDR1 MDHEN and CDR2 SYDVKM. The CDR3 contains 13 residues. Trimming took 2 bases from V and 7 from J, leaving 11 bases between them. CDR3 sequence: CASSLIRGRTQYF. CDR3 DNA sequence: TGTGCCAGCAGTTTAATCAGGGGACGGACCCAGTACTTC.

The chain uses TRBV5-6 and TRBJ2-7; D may be TRBD1 (5 bases). V was trimmed by 3 bases and J by 4 bases, leaving 17 bases between them. Germline V gene lookup returns CDR1 SGHDT and CDR2 YYEEEE. There are 15 residues in the CDR3. CDR3 sequence: CASSWAADSLYEQYF. In DNA, the CDR3 is TGTGCCAGCAGCTGGGCCGCAGACAGTTTATACGAGCAGTACTTC.

V and J are TRBV19 and TRBJ1-2; D call uncertain. Germline-derived CDR1 and CDR2 are LNHDA and SQIVND (reference sequence). The length of the CDR3 is 12 residues. With 3 bases removed from V and 4 bases from J, the gap between germline ends came to 6 bases. This CDR3 is CASSISLYGYTF. CDR3 in DNA: TGTGCCAGTAGTATCTCCCTCTATGGCTACACCTTC.

This rearrangement joins TRBV2 to TRBJ1-6; TRBD1 matches at 8 bases. The CDR3 contains 14 residues. The germline V gene encodes CDR1 SNHLY and CDR2 FYNNEI. Trimming cost V 5 bases and J 7 bases; bases outside gene matches: 4. The CDR3 DNA follows: TGTGCCAGCAGTTCCGGGACAGGCAATTCACCCCTCCACTTT. It codes for CASSSGTGNSPLHF.

Notes on this clone: A read error may produce the germline difference seen at one junction end. In the same sample, other DNA sequences code for this CDR3. The chain carries TRBV7-2 and TRBJ1-5; D perhaps matches TRBD1 (5 bases). The CDR3 runs 15 residues. Germline lookup yields CDR1 SGHTA and CDR2 FQGNSA. CDR3: CASSPRQIVGQPQHF. CDR3 bases: TGTGCTAGCAGCCCCCGACAGATCGTCGGTCAGCCCCAGCATTTT.

This clone has only a few counts. This sequence joins TRBV11-3 and TRBJ1-1, with D possibly TRBD1 on 6 matching bases. Trimming removed 9 bases from V and 5 bases from J, with 13 bases in between. Germline CDR1 is SGHNT and CDR2 is YENEEA. This CDR3 is built from 12 residues. CDR3 in DNA: TGTGCCAGTCGGACAGAGGGGACTGAAGCTTTCTTT. It translates to CASRTEGTEAFF.

Remarks on this clone: Germline and junction disagree at one end, which may indicate a read error. The J gene is TRBJ1-5, the V gene TRBV24-1, with TRBD1 as a possible D gene (5 bases). Germline V CDR1 and CDR2: KGHDR, SFDVKD. This CDR3 has 14 amino acids. DNA of the CDR3: TGTGCCACCAGTGATTCCGGGGCAAATCGGCCCCAGCATTTT. Translating it yields CATSDSGANRPQHF.

This clone was recorded only once. This chain connects TRBV6-5 to TRBJ2-3; 12 bases line up with TRBD2. Germline lookup yields CDR1 MNHEY and CDR2 SVGAGI. J gave up 4 bases and V 5 bases, and 4 bases lay outside the gene matches. CDR3 length: 15 residues. The CDR3 spells CASSILAGGSDTQYF. CDR3 bases: TGTGCCAGCAGTATACTAGCGGGGGGCTCAGATACGCAGTATTTT.

The V and J genes are TRBV12-3 or TRBV12-4 and TRBJ1-2; the match to TRBD1 covers 7 bases. J was trimmed by 4 bases and V by 6 bases; bases with no gene match: 5. The CDR3 extends over 13 amino acids. DNA of the CDR3: TGTGCCAGCAGCCGCCGACAGGGCTATGGCTACACCTTC. As protein: CASSRRQGYGYTF.

V usage is TRBV5-1 and J usage is TRBJ2-5; D call uncertain. CDR3 length equals 13 residues. The germline V gene encodes CDR1 SGHRS and CDR2 YFSETQ. With 0 bases removed from V and 9 bases from J, the gap between germline ends came to 12 bases. This CDR3 reads CASSLERKVAQYF. The CDR3 nucleotides read TGCGCCAGCAGCTTGGAAAGGAAGGTGGCCCAGTACTTC.

The V call is TRBV7-9, the J call TRBJ2-6; no clear D. Trimming shortened V by 1 base and J by 0 bases, and 4 bases separated the two germline ends. Germline V gives CDR1 SEHNR, CDR2 FQNEAQ (reference sequence). The length of the CDR3 is 15 residues. This chain's CDR3 is CASSLVSSGANVLTF. The CDR3 DNA reads TGTGCCAGCAGCTTAGTGTCCTCTGGGGCCAACGTCCTGACTTTC.

The genes are TRBV20-1 and TRBJ2-5; TRBD2 is a possible D gene (5 bases). The CDR3 is 10 amino acids. V lost 3 bases and J 9 bases, leaving 8 bases between the germline ends. Per germline, CDR1 DFQATT and CDR2 SNEGSKA (reference sequence). CDR3 loop: CSASYGAQYF. CDR3 bases: TGCAGTGCTAGCTACGGGGCCCAGTACTTC.

The V and J genes are TRBV7-9 and TRBJ2-7; weak D call: TRBD1 (6 bases). In germline, CDR1 is SEHNR, CDR2 FQNEAQ (reference sequence). The CDR3 is 13 residues long. V lost 5 bases and J lost 3, with 11 bases in between. The CDR3 reads CASSRTEHYEQYF. CDR3 nucleotide sequence: TGTGCCAGCAGCCGGACAGAGCACTACGAGCAGTACTTC. Variable domain in full (rest from reference TRBV7-9 and TRBJ2-7): DTGVSQNPRHKITKRGQNVTFRCDPISEHNRLYWYRQTLGQGPEFLTYFQNEAQLEKSRLLSDRFSAERPKGSFSTLEIQRTEQGDSAMYLCASSRTEHYEQYFGPGTRLTVT.

This clone was seen a single time. The chain is built from TRBV28 and TRBJ1-6, with D tentatively TRBD1 (6 bases). The CDR3 contains 16 residues. The germline V gene has CDR1 MDHEN and CDR2 SYDVKM. The V end lost 3 bases, the J end lost 8 bases, and 17 bases lay between the germline ends. The DNA for the CDR3 is TGTGCCAGCAGTTTGGTTGGGCAGGGGAGGGATTCACCCCTCCACTTT. Residues: CASSLVGQGRDSPLHF.

The V gene is TRBV2, the J gene TRBJ2-5; D is unresolved. V was cut by 4 bases and J by 1 base, with 13 bases left in between. Germline loops: CDR1 SNHLY, CDR2 FYNNEI. CDR3 length: 15 residues. Written as DNA, the CDR3 is TGTGCCAGCAGTGCGGTTTTCCGGGTCCAAGAGACCCAGTACTTC. Its protein product is CASSAVFRVQETQYF.